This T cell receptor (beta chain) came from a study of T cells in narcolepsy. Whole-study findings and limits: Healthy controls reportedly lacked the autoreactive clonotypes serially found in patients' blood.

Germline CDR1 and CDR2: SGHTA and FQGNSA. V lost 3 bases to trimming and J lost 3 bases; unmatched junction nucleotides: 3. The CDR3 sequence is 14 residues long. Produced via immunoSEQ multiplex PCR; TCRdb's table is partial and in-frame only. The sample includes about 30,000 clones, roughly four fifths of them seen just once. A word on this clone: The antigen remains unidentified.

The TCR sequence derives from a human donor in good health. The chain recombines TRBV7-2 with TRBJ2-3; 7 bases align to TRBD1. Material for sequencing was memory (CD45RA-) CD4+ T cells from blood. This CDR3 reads CASSFNRGTDTQYF. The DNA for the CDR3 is TGTGCCAGCAGCTTTAACAGGGGTACAGATACGCAGTATTTT.